The text below deals with one T cell receptor (beta chain). This specimen comes from a study of blood T cell repertoires in COVID-19. The wider study: Material from acute and convalescent COVID-19 was sourced from the United States, Italy and Spain. Sample material is recorded as cDNA or gDNA derived from T cells, B-cell-depleted T cells, or PBMCs.

CDR3 length: 16 residues. Germline V gene lookup returns CDR1 SGDLS and CDR2 YYNGEE. The V end was cut by 2 bases, the J end by 0 bases, with 12 bases between. Sequencing used immunoSEQ multiplex PCR; TCRdb keeps in-frame clones, though not all of them. Among roughly 260,000 clones, around nine tenths were seen once, and the ten largest hold around 2.4%. Cohorts were assigned according to the clinical history that participants reported. The sequence was collected from a woman aged 18 to 35 who had recovered from COVID-19. This chain uses TRBV9 with TRBJ1-3, with a tentative D call TRBD1 (6 bases). Specimen: PBMCs or T cells enriched from blood (not recorded which). The CDR3 protein is CASSVETDSSGNTIYF. CDR3 DNA: TGTGCCAGCAGCGTCGAAACGGACAGCTCTGGAAACACCATATATTTT.